This TCR beta chain is from a study of T-cell reconstitution after alpha-beta-depleted transplantation in children listed by TCRdb under 2016. Broadly, across the study: T-cell immune reconstitution after TCRalphabeta/CD19-depleted allogeneic hematopoietic cell transplantation in children was quantitatively tracked in the study by means of TCR repertoire profiling.

The library was made by PCR. The sequencer listed for this sample is Illumina HiSeq 2500. TCR library preparation used molecular barcoding, with unique molecular identifiers applied to normalize quantification of the TCRbeta repertoire. TCRdb's own reprocessing of the public reads used fastp at Q25 and MiXCR and kept productive beta chains. All rows with the same CDR3 protein become a single entry with the most common DNA and genes. A total of 170,000 or so distinct CDR3 sequences appear in this sample, around 6.8% of them only once. The ten largest clonotypes hold approximately 3% of the sample. This clonotype was recorded many times. It has no known antigen specificity. Base qualities are missing; no much larger clone stands one base away. Counted from cysteine to phenylalanine, this CDR3 has 14 amino acids. The entry retains the CDR3 DNA only, 42 bases that are in frame from base 1. V is cut back by 5 bases and J by 3 bases, with 8 bases in the junction unmatched. CDR1 and CDR2 are read off the germline V gene as SQVTM and ANQGSEA.

The TCR was taken from a human donor who donated a stem cell graft to a child with Wiskott-Aldrich syndrome. Here the sequenced sample was PBMCs from the stem cell graft donor, taken from the stem cell graft. Recombination joined TRBV29-1 with TRBJ2-3, and TRBD1 matches 7 of the central bases. CDR3 loop: CSVLRQGGTDTQYF. The nucleotides read TGCAGCGTTCTCAGACAGGGTGGGACAGATACGCAGTATTTT.